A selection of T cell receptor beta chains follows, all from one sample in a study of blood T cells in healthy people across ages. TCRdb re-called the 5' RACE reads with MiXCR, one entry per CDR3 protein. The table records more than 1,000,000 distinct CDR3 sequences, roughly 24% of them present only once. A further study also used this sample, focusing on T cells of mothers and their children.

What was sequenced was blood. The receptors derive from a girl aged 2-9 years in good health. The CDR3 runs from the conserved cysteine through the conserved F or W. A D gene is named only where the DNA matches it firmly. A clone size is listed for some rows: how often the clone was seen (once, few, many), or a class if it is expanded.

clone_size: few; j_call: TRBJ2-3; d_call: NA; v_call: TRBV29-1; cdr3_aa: CSIFLKADTQYF; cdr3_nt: TGCAGCATCTTTCTTAAGGCAGATACGCAGTATTTT
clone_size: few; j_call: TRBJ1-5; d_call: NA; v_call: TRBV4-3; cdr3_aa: CASSQVGGSNQPQHF; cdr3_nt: TGCGCCAGCAGCCAAGTTGGGGGGAGCAATCAGCCCCAGCATTTT
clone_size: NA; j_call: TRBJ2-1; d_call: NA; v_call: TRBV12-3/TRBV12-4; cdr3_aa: CASSFGDGKFNEQFF; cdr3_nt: TGTGCCAGCAGTTTTGGGGACGGGAAATTCAATGAGCAGTTCTTC
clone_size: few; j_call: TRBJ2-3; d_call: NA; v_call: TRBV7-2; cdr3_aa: CASSLAPGLGTDTQYF; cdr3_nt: TGTGCCAGCAGCTTAGCCCCCGGCTTGGGGACAGATACGCAGTATTTT
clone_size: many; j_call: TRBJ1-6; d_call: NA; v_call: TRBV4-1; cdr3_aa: CASSQGPTSPLHF; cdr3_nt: TGCGCCAGCAGCCAAGGGCCAACTTCACCCCTCCACTTT
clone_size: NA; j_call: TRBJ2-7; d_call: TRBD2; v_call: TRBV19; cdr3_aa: CASSQSSGFSYEQYF; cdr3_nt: TGTGCCAGTAGTCAATCTAGCGGGTTTTCCTACGAGCAGTACTTC
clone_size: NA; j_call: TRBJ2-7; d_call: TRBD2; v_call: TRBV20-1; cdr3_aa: CSARAPLAANYEQYF; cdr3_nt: TGCAGTGCTAGAGCACCCCTAGCGGCTAACTACGAGCAGTACTTC
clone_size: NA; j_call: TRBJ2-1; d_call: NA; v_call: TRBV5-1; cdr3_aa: CASSLRLDHLGEQFF; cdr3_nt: TGCGCCAGCAGCTTGCGGCTAGACCACTTGGGTGAGCAGTTCTTC
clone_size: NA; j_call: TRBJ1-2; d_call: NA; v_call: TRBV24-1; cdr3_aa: CATSGGFNYGYTF; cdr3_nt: TGTGCCACCAGTGGCGGATTTAACTATGGCTACACCTTC
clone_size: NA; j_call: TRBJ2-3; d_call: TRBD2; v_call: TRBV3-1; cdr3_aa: CASSQVYASGGTDTQYF; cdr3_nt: TGTGCCAGCAGCCAAGTTTACGCTAGCGGGGGCACAGATACGCAGTATTTT
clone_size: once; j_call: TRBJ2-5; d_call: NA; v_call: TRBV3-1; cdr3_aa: CASSQDMAGTRYF; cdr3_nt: TGTGCCAGCAGCCAAGATATGGCGGGGACCAGATACTTC
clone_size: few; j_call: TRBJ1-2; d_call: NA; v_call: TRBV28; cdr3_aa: CASSLSPTYYGYTF; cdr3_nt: TGTGCCAGCAGTCTTAGTCCTACCTACTATGGCTACACCTTC
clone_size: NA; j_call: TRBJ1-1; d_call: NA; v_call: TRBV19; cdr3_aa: CASHRGAVNTEAFF; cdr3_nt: TGTGCCAGTCATAGGGGGGCCGTGAACACTGAAGCTTTCTTT
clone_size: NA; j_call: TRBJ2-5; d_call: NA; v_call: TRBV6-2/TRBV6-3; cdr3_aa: CASTRSGETQYF; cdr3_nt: TGTGCCAGCACCCGATCAGGGGAGACCCAGTACTTC
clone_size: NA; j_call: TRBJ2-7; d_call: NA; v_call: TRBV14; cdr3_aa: CASSQVRCEQYF; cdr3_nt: TGTGCCAGCAGCCAAGTACGGTGCGAGCAGTACTTC
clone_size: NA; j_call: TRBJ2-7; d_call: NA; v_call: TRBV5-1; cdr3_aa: CASSLEGSSLSYEQYF; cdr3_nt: TGCGCCAGCAGCTTGGAAGGCAGTTCTCTCTCCTACGAGCAGTACTTC
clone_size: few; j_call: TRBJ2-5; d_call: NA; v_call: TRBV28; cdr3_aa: CASSLVRGGGETQYF; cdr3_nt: TGTGCCAGCAGTTTGGTCAGGGGAGGGGGAGAGACCCAGTACTTC
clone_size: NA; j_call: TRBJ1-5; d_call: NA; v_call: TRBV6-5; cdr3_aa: CASSYLGLHQPQHF; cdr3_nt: TGTGCCAGCAGTTACCTGGGGCTACATCAGCCCCAGCATTTT
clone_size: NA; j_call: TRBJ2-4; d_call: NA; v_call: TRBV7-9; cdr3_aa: CASSLVTGPRGKYILYF; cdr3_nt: TGTGCCAGCAGCCTCGTGACAGGCCCCAGGGGAAAGTACATTCTGTACTTC
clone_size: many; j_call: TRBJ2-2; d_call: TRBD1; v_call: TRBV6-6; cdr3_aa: CASSKTDRARYGELFF; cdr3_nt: TGTGCCAGCAGTAAGACCGACAGGGCGCGGTACGGGGAGCTGTTTTTT
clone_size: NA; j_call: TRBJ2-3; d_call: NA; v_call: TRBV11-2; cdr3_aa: CASSRFQMDTQYF; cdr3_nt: TGTGCCAGCAGTCGCTTCCAGATGGATACGCAGTATTTT
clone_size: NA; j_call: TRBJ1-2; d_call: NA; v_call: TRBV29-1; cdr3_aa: CSAELPRRDGYTF; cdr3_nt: TGCAGCGCTGAGTTGCCCCGTAGGGATGGCTACACCTTC
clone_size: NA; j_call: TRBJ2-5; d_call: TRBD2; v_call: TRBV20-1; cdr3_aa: CSARDVRLAGGAYQETQYF; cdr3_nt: TGCAGTGCTAGAGACGTCCGACTAGCGGGAGGTGCGTACCAAGAGACCCAGTACTTC
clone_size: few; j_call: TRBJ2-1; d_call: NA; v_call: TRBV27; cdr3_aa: CASSSQSHEQFF; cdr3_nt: TGTGCCAGCAGTTCCCAATCCCATGAGCAGTTCTTC
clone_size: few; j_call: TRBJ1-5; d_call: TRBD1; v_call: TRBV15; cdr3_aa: CATSDGQGIPSNQPQHF; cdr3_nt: TGTGCCACCAGCGACGGACAGGGGATCCCTAGCAATCAGCCCCAGCATTTT
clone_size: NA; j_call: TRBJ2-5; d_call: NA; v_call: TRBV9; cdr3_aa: CASSATSEGRTQYF; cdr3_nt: TGTGCCAGCAGCGCCACCTCTGAGGGGCGGACCCAGTACTTC
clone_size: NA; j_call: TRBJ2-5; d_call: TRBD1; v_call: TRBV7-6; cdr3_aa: CASSLPFPTGQETQYF; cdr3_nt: TGTGCCAGCAGCTTACCCTTTCCGACAGGGCAAGAGACCCAGTACTTC
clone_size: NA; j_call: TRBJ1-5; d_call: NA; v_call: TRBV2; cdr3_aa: CASRNRSYSNQPQHF; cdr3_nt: TGTGCCAGCAGGAACAGGTCATATAGCAATCAGCCCCAGCATTTT
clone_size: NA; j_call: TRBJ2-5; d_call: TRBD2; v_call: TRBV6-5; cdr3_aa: CASTKREQETQYF; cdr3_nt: TGTGCCAGCACTAAGCGGGAGCAAGAGACCCAGTACTTC
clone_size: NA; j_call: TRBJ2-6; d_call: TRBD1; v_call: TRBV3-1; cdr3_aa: CASSGRTGEGSGANVLTF; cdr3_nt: TGTGCCAGCAGCGGACGGACAGGGGAAGGCTCTGGGGCCAACGTCCTGACTTTC
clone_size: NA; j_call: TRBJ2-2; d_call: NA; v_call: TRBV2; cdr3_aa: CASRSISTGELFF; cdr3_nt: TGTGCCAGCAGGTCTATCTCCACCGGGGAGCTGTTTTTT
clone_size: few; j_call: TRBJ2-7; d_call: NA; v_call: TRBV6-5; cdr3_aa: CASSYGGDERYF; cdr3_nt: TGTGCCAGCAGTTACGGGGGCGACGAGCGGTACTTC
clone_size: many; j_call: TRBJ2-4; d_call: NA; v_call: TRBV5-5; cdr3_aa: CASSLVEYIQYF; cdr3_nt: TGTGCCAGCAGCTTGGTCGAATACATTCAGTACTTC
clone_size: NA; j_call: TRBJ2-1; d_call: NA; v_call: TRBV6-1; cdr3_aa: CASSKDLTASYNEQFF; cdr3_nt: TGTGCCAGCAGTAAAGACCTGACCGCCTCCTACAATGAGCAGTTCTTC
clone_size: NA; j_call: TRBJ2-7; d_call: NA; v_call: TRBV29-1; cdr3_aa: CSVVRQFSSYEQYF; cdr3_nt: TGCAGCGTTGTTAGGCAGTTTTCCTCCTACGAGCAGTACTTC
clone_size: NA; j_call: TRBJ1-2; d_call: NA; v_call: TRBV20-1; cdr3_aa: CSASGASYGYTF; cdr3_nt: TGCAGTGCGAGCGGGGCCAGCTATGGCTACACCTTC
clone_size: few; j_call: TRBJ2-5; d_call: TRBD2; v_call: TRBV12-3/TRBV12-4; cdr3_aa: CASSFRRVAGGQETQYF; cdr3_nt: TGTGCCAGCAGTTTCCGTCGGGTAGCGGGGGGACAAGAGACCCAGTACTTC
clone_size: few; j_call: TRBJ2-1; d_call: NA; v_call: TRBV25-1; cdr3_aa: CASSFTGTYNGQFF; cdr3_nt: TGTGCCAGCAGTTTTACAGGGACCTACAATGGGCAGTTCTTC
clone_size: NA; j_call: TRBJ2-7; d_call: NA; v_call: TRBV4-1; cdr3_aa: CASSQETGYEQYF; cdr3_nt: TGCGCCAGCAGCCAAGAAACGGGGTACGAGCAGTACTTC
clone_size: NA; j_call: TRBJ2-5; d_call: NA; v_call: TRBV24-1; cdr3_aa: CATSEWDLSRGTQYF; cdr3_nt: TGTGCCACCAGTGAGTGGGACCTCTCCCGGGGGACCCAGTACTTC
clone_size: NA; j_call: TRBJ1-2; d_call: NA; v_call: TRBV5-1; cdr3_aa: CASSPGDSEILNYGYTF; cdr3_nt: TGCGCCAGCAGCCCGGGGGATTCGGAAATTCTTAACTATGGCTACACCTTC
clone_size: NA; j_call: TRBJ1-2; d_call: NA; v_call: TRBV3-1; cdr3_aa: CASSQAGIGGYTF; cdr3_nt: TGTGCCAGCAGCCAGGCGGGGATCGGAGGCTACACCTTC
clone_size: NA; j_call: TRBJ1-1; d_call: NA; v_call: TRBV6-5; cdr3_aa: CASSFDLQKDTEAFF; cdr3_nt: TGTGCCAGCAGTTTCGATCTCCAGAAGGACACTGAAGCTTTCTTT
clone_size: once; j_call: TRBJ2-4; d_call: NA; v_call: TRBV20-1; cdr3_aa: CSARDWKGAVNIQYF; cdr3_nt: TGCAGTGCTAGAGATTGGAAAGGGGCCGTGAACATTCAGTACTTC
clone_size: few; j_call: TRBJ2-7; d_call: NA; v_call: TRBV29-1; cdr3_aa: CSVEVDTSSYEQYF; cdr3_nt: TGCAGCGTTGAGGTAGACACCAGCTCCTACGAGCAGTACTTC
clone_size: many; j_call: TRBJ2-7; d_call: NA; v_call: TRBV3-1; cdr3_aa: CASSQVIADEQYF; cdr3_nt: TGTGCCAGCAGCCAAGTCATAGCGGACGAGCAGTACTTC